This T cell receptor (beta chain) was obtained from a study of CD8 T cells in ankylosing spondylitis. Study-level points and caveats: Certain motif variants had earlier been reported in reactive arthritis synovial fluid and blood. Typical of ankylosing spondylitis blood, it appeared, was a TCR beta motif of under 10 highly homologous variants.

This clonotype was seen more than once but under ten times. No antigen is known for it. Trimming left V 4 bases short and J 1 base short, with 13 bases between. The CDR3 totals 15 residues. In germline, CDR1 is SEHNR, CDR2 FQNEAQ (reference sequence). TCRdb reanalysed the 5' RACE reads using MiXCR and keeps one entry per CDR3 protein. The repertoire has more than 600,000 distinct CDR3 sequences, around a fifth of them found once; the top ten carry 15% to 20%. This receptor was obtained from a male donor with ankylosing spondylitis. The rearrangement links TRBV7-9 to TRBJ1-1, with D possibly being TRBD1 (5 bases). Sequenced sample: blood, either unsorted or a sorted T cell fraction (not recorded which). The CDR3 sequence is CASSSTRGRNTEAFF. CDR3 coding DNA: TGTGCCAGCAGCTCAACAAGGGGTCGGAACACTGAAGCTTTCTTT. Combining the CDR3 with reference TRBV7-9 and TRBJ1-1 gives the whole variable domain DTGVSQNPRHKITKRGQNVTFRCDPISEHNRLYWYRQTLGQGPEFLTYFQNEAQLEKSRLLSDRFSAERPKGSFSTLEIQRTEQGDSAMYLCASSSTRGRNTEAFFGQGTRLTVV.